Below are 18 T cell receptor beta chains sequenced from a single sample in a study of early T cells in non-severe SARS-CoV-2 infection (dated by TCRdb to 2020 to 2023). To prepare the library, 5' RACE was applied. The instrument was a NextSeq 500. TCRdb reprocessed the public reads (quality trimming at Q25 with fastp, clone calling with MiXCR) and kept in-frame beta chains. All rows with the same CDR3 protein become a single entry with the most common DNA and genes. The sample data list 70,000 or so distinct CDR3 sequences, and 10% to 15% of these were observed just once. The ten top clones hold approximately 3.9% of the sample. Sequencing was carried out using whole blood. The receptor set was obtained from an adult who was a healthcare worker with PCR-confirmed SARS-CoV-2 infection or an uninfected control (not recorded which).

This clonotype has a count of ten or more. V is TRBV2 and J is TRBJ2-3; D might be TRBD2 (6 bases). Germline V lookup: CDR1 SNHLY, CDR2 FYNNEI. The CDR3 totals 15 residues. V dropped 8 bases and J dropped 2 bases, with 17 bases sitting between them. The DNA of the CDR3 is TGTGCCAGCGCTTTAAGACGGGGGATCACAGATACGCAGTATTTT. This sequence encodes CASALRRGITDTQYF.

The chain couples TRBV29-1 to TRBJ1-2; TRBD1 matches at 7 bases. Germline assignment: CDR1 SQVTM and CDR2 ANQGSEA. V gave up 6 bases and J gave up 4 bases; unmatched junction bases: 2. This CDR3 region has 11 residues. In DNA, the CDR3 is TGCAGCGTGAACAGGGGCTATGGCTACACCTTC. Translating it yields CSVNRGYGYTF. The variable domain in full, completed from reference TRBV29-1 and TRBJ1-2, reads SAVISQKPSRDICQRGTSLTIQCQVDSQVTMMFWYRQQPGQSLTLIATANQGSEATYESGFVIDKFPISRPNLTFSTLTVSNMSPEDSSIYLCSVNRGYGYTFGSGTRLTVV.

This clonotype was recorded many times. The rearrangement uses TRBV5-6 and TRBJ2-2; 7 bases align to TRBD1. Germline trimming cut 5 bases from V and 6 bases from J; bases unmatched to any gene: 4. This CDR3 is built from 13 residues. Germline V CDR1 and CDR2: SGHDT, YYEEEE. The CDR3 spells CASSFGQAGELFF. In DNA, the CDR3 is TGTGCCAGCAGTTTCGGACAGGCCGGGGAGCTGTTTTTT.

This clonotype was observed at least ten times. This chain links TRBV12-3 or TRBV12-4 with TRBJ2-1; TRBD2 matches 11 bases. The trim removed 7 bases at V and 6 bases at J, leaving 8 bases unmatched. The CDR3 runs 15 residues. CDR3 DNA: TGTGCCAGCATCCAGAAACTAGCGGGGGCCAATGAGCAGTTCTTC. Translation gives CASIQKLAGANEQFF.

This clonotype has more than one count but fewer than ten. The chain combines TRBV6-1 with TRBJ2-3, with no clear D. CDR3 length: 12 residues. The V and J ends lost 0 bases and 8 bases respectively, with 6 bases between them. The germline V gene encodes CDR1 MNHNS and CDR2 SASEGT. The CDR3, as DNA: TGTGCCAGCAGTGAAGCTGTGGGTACGCAGTATTTT. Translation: CASSEAVGTQYF.

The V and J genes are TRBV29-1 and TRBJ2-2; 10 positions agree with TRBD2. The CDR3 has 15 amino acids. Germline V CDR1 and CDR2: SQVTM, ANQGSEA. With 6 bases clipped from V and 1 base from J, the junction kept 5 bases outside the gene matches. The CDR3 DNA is TGCAGCGTCGCACTAGCGGGACAGAACACCGGGGAGCTGTTTTTT. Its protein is CSVALAGQNTGELFF.

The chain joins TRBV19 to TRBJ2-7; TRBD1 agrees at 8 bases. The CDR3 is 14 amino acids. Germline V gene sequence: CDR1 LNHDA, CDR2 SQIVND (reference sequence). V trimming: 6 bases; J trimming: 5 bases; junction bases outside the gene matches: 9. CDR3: CASSPRDRSHEQYF. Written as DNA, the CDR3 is TGTGCCAGTAGCCCCCGGGACAGGAGTCACGAGCAGTACTTC.

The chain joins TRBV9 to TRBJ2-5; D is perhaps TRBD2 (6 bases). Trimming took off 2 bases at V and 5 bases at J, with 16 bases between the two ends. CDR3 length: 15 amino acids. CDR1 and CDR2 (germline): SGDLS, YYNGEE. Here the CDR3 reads CASSVGSGEVETQYF. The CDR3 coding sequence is TGTGCCAGCAGCGTGGGATCGGGAGAAGTGGAGACCCAGTACTTC.

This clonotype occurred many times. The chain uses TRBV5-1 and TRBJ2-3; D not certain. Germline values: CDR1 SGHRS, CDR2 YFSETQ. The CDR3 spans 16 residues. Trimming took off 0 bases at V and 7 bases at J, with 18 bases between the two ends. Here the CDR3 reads CASSLELGRQRHTQYF. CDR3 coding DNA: TGCGCCAGCAGCTTGGAGTTGGGCAGGCAGCGACATACGCAGTATTTT.

CDR3 sequence (DNA): TGTGCCAGCAGTCCGCCGACTGGGACCTCCTACGAGCAGTACTTC. It is translated as CASSPPTGTSYEQYF. The rearrangement uses TRBV28 and TRBJ2-7; D could derive from TRBD1 or TRBD2 (5 bases each). Germline CDR1 reads MDHEN; CDR2 reads SYDVKM. CDR3 size: 15 residues. Trimming stripped 5 bases from V and 0 bases from J, with 14 bases between.

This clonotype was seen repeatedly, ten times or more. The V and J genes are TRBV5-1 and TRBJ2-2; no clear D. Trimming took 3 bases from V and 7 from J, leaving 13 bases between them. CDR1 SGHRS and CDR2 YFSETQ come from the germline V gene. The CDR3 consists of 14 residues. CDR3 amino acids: CASSSQRSHGELFF. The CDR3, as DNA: TGCGCCAGCAGCTCACAGAGGTCCCACGGGGAGCTGTTTTTT.

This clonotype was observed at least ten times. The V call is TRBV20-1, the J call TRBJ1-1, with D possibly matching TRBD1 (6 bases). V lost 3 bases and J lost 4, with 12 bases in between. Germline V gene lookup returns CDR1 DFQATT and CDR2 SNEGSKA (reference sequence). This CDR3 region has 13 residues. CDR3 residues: CSASVTGGTEAFF. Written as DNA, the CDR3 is TGCAGTGCTAGTGTGACAGGTGGCACTGAAGCTTTCTTT.

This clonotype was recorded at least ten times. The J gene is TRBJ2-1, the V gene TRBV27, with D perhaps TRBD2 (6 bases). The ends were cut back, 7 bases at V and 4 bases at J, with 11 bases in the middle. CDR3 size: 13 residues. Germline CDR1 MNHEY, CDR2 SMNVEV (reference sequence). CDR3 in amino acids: CASTSEPYNEQFF. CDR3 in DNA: TGTGCCAGCACTAGCGAACCATACAATGAGCAGTTCTTC.

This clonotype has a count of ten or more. The CDR3 nucleotides read TGCAGTGCGCCCCGATCCGGGGAGGGAAGGTACAATGAGCAGTTCTTC. Translated: CSAPRSGEGRYNEQFF. This chain links TRBV20-1 with TRBJ2-1, with TRBD2 identical over 7 bases. This CDR3 is built from 16 residues. Germline V gene data show CDR1 as DFQATT and CDR2 as SNEGSKA (reference sequence). Unmatched junction bases numbered 15, after V lost 6 bases and J lost 4 bases.

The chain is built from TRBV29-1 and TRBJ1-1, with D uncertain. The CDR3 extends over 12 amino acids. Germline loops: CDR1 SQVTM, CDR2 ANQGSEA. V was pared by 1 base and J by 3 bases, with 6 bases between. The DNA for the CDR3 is TGCAGCGTTGAAGGCGGAGACACTGAAGCTTTCTTT. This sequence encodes CSVEGGDTEAFF.

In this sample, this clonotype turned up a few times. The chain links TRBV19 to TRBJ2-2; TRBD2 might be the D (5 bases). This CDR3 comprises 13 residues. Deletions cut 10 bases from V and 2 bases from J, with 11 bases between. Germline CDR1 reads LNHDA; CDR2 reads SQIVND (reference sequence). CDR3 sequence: CAIRGQNTGELFF. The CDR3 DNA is TGTGCCATACGGGGTCAAAACACCGGGGAGCTGTTTTTT. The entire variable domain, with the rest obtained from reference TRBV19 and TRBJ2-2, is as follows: DGGITQSPKYLFRKEGQNVTLSCEQNLNHDAMYWYRQDPGQGLRLIYYSQIVNDFQKGDIAEGYSVSREKKESFPLTVTSAQKNPTAFYLCAIRGQNTGELFFGEGSRLTVL.

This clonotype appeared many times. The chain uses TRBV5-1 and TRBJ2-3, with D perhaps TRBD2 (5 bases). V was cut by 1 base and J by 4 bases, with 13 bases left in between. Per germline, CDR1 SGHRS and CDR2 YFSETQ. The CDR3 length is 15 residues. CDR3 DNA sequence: TGCGCCAGCAGCTTGAGCGGTGGAGTCCCAGATACGCAGTATTTT. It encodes CASSLSGGVPDTQYF. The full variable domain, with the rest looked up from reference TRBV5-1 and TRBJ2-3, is KAGVTQTPRYLIKTRGQQVTLSCSPISGHRSVSWYQQTPGQGLQFLFEYFSETQRNKGNFPGRFSGRQFSNSRSEMNVSTLELGDSALYLCASSLSGGVPDTQYFGPGTRLTVL.

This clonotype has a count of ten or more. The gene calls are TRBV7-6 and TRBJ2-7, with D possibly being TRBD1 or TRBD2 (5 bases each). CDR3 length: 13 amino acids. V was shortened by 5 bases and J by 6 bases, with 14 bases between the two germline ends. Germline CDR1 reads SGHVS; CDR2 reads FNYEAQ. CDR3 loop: CASSPGGRTEQYF. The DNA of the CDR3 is TGTGCCAGCAGCCCTGGGGGACGGACCGAGCAGTACTTC.